A selection of T cell receptor beta chains follows, all from one sample in a study of OX40 agonist ivuxolimab in advanced cancers. Sequenced by immunoSEQ multiplex PCR; TCRdb stores in-frame clones only, minus some. The sample lists about 100,000 clones, under 95% occurring once. The starting material was CD4+ or CD8+ T cells sorted from blood, obtained in a trial of the OX40 agonist ivuxolimab. Receptors originate from an adult with an advanced solid tumor such as melanoma, head and neck, liver or kidney cancer. Both conserved end residues are part of each CDR3. Expanded clones get a size class; other rows say once, few or many, or leave the size out.

abundance,v_gene,CDR3aa
-,TRBV6-5,CASSPRDQTYEQYF
-,TRBV30,CAYISGTSMNRFEQFF
-,TRBV6-5,CASSYTKGARVNGYTF
-,TRBV6-6,CASGVRGVTNQPQHF
-,TRBV5-4,CASSLADRDGYTF
once,TRBV12-2,CASRLRETQYF
-,TRBV6-1,CASSDFGGSPNQPQHF
-,TRBV2,CASSVGGFKRGYTF
once,TRBV5-4,CASSSQGEGSPLHF
once,TRBV19,CASSIDPDRGYEQYF
-,TRBV6-1,CASAVGGAGADTQYF
-,TRBV5-8,CASSLDSGGYNEQFF
-,TRBV5-1,CASSLGQGFYNEQFF
-,TRBV30,CAWSVNQETQYF
-,TRBV11-3,CASSLGGTLGNEQFF
-,TRBV28,CASTPGTYEQYF
-,TRBV5-6,CASSAQLRGAREQYF
-,TRBV19,CASSPTSGSGEQYF
-,TRBV5-1,CASSTSTSVVDEQFF
-,TRBV6-1,CASSDGGTDTQYF
-,TRBV27,CASSLSRLGGGYSPLHF
-,TRBV25-1,CASNPSGAGNTIYF
-,TRBV18,CASFPGEDYGYTF
-,TRBV18,CASSPGQGALGQPQHF
-,TRBV6-1,CASSPLSGGTGELFF
-,TRBV18,CASSPPSNRDTIYF
once,TRBV10-2,CASTRTNSPLHF
-,TRBV7-9,CASRNRENTEAFF
-,TRBV9,CASSPRLAASSGANVLTF
-,TRBV29-1,CSARWEKLFF
-,TRBV5-1,CASSQGAYTEAFF
few,TRBV7-8,CASSLVGYPPKAFF
-,TRBV19,CASSIGQRVDGYTF
-,TRBV30,CAWSVLSVGAYEQYF
-,TRBV30,CAWTSRDIRRETQYF
-,TRBV29-1,CSVIVGTSSTNEKLFF
-,TRBV4-2,CASSQEQLAGGNEQFF
-,TRBV2,CASRGGGSGNTIYF
-,TRBV6-6,CASSFGVGHYTF
-,TRBV19,CASSLYPPGGETQYF
-,TRBV11-2,CASTGQGNTEAFF
-,TRBV6-6,CASSQQGVRDSPLHF
-,TRBV5-5,CASSLYGPEREQYF